The clone carrying this T cell receptor beta chain was seen repeatedly, ten times or more. The data derive from a study of T cells in Graves' hyperthyroidism and ophthalmopathy. CDR3 length equals 15 residues. Germline assignment: CDR1 DFQATT and CDR2 SNEGSKA (reference sequence). V was pared by 5 bases and J by 6 bases, with 8 bases of the junction left unmatched. The CDR3 regions of TCR beta were amplified from RNA transcripts. The HTBI primer set was used in a first-round RT-PCR of the TCR CDR3. TCRdb fed the multiplex PCR reads into MiXCR, producing one record per CDR3 protein. The sample lists around 490,000 distinct CDR3 sequences, just under 20% seen once, with 47% in the top ten. PBMCs stemmed from approximately 9.1 ml fresh peripheral blood.

The rearrangement links TRBV20-1 to TRBJ2-1, with 12 bases fitting TRBD1. The sample was blood. This clonotype was obtained from a man aged 40-55 years with Graves' ophthalmopathy. Here the CDR3 reads CSARIGDRGRNEQFF. DNA for the CDR3: TGCAGTGCTCGTATAGGGGACAGGGGGCGCAATGAGCAGTTCTTC.